Presented here are 17 T cell receptor beta chains from one specimen sequenced in a study of cytomegalovirus exposure and HLA in healthy donors. PCR employed 60 Vbeta and 13 Jbeta primers. Only in-frame clones appear in the TCRdb table, and some are missing; sequencing was by immunoSEQ multiplex PCR. In the table there are over 150,000 clones, approximately 80% of which are singletons. Material: PBMCs. These receptors were obtained from a man aged 25 to 45 in good health and CMV-seropositive.

Comments on this clone: The junction and the germline gene differ at one end; a read error may be behind it. This same CDR3 is encoded by further DNA sequences in the sample. The chain's CDR3 is CASSFRGPYEQYF. The CDR3 DNA reads as TGCGCCAGCAGCTTTAGGGGGCCCTACGAGCAGTACTTC. J is TRBJ2-7 and V is TRBV5-6; 7 bases map to TRBD1. From germline, CDR1 is SGHDT and CDR2 YYEEEE. The CDR3 sequence is 13 residues long.

This clone was counted only a few times. V and J are TRBV27 and TRBJ2-7; 9 bases line up with TRBD2. J was trimmed by 5 bases and V by 6 bases; bases with no gene match: 14. Germline V gene sequence: CDR1 MNHEY, CDR2 SMNVEV (reference sequence). The length of the CDR3 is 16 residues. This CDR3 is CASSPLGGRAVHEQYF. As DNA, the CDR3 is TGTGCCAGCAGCCCCTTAGGCGGGAGGGCAGTCCACGAGCAGTACTTC.

The chain recombines TRBV30 with TRBJ2-7; the match to TRBD1 covers 7 bases. The germline V gene encodes CDR1 GTSNPN and CDR2 SVGIG (reference sequence). The CDR3 loop spans 20 amino acids. Losses at the gene ends were 1 base for V and 2 bases for J; bases not matched to a gene: 23. The CDR3 is CAWSDPSVRAKGQETYEQYF. The CDR3 DNA sequence: TGTGCCTGGAGTGATCCGTCTGTCCGGGCGAAAGGACAGGAAACCTACGAGCAGTACTTC.

The rearrangement joins TRBV7-2 to TRBJ2-1; 9 bases fit TRBD2. The CDR3 is 15 residues long. The trim removed 5 bases at V and 6 bases at J, leaving 8 bases unmatched. Germline V gene data show CDR1 as SGHTA and CDR2 as FQGNSA. The CDR3 loop is CASSPREGRGNEQFF. In DNA form, the CDR3 reads TGTGCCAGCAGCCCGCGGGAGGGCCGGGGCAATGAGCAGTTCTTC.

This clone was seen a handful of times. V and J are TRBV11-2 and TRBJ2-7; no reliable D call. Between the trimmed V and J ends, which lost 5 bases and 2 bases, there was a span of 7 bases. The germline CDR1 and CDR2 sequences are SGHAT and FQNNGV. The CDR3 sequence is 12 residues long. The CDR3 loop reads CASSPVAYEQYF. CDR3 bases: TGTGCCAGCAGCCCGGTAGCCTACGAGCAGTACTTC. The full variable domain, its missing parts supplied by reference TRBV11-2 and TRBJ2-7, is EAGVAQSPRYKIIEKRQSVAFWCNPISGHATLYWYQQILGQGPKLLIQFQNNGVVDDSQLPKDRFSAERLKGVDSTLKIQPAKLEDSAVYLCASSPVAYEQYFGPGTRLTVT.

This chain joins TRBV7-6 and TRBJ2-2; 7 nucleotides line up with TRBD2. The CDR3 is 18 residues long. Trimming cost V 0 bases and J 4 bases; bases outside gene matches: 11. The germline CDR1 and CDR2 sequences are SGHVS and FNYEAQ. CDR3 nucleotide sequence: TGTGCCAGCAGCTTAGCGATGGCGGGAGTTTCGATCACCGGGGAGCTGTTTTTT. Its protein product is CASSLAMAGVSITGELFF.

The V call is TRBV18, the J call TRBJ1-5; D is possibly TRBD1 (6 bases). This CDR3 has 14 amino acids. Deletions cut 4 bases from V and 2 bases from J, with 9 bases between. Germline CDR1 KGHSH, CDR2 LQKENI. The DNA of the CDR3 is TGTGCCAGCTCACTACAGGGAGGCAATCAGCCCCAGCATTTT. Its protein product is CASSLQGGNQPQHF.

The chain combines TRBV21-1 with TRBJ2-1; the table calls TRBD1, which could not be checked here. TRBV21-1 is flagged as a pseudogene. The CDR3 extends over 18 amino acids. This chain's CDR3 is CASSPPRQAGGSYNEQFF. In DNA, the CDR3 is TGTGCCAGCAGCCCCCCCCGCCAGGCAGGGGGTTCCTACAATGAGCAGTTCTTC.

This clone was seen only once. This chain uses TRBV9 with TRBJ2-2; D remains unclear. Germline values: CDR1 SGDLS, CDR2 YYNGEE. V was cut by 5 bases and J by 7 bases, with 12 bases left in between. The CDR3 has 13 residues. The CDR3 coding sequence is TGTGCCAGCAGTCCTAACGAGTACGGGGAGCTGTTTTTT. It codes for CASSPNEYGELFF.

In nucleotides, the CDR3 is TGTGCCAGCAGGAAAGGACAGAACACTGAAGCTTTCTTT. Translated: CASRKGQNTEAFF. The chain joins TRBV6-5 to TRBJ1-1; TRBD1 is a possible D gene (5 bases). CDR1 and CDR2 from the germline V gene are MNHEY and SVGAGI. CDR3 length: 13 residues. V lost 6 bases and J lost 1, with 9 bases in between.

The V and J genes are TRBV4-1 and TRBJ2-7, with D perhaps TRBD1 (6 bases). CDR1 MGHRA and CDR2 YSYEKL come from the germline V gene. This CDR3 is built from 15 residues. Trimming shortened V by 3 bases and J by 4 bases, and 16 bases separated the two germline ends. DNA for the CDR3: TGCGCCAGCAGCCACGCCACACAGGGAATTTACGAGCAGTACTTC. Translation: CASSHATQGIYEQYF.

The V and J genes are TRBV5-8 and TRBJ1-1; a weak D match, TRBD1 (5 bases). The ends were cut back, 1 base at V and 1 base at J, with 8 bases in the middle. There are 14 residues in the CDR3. Germline values: CDR1 SGHTS, CDR2 YDEGEE. CDR3 loop: CASSLSGPNTEAFF. CDR3 coding DNA: TGTGCCAGCAGCTTGTCAGGGCCGAACACTGAAGCTTTCTTT.

The V call is TRBV7-9, the J call TRBJ2-2, with no clear D. Germline V CDR1 and CDR2: SEHNR, FQNEAQ (reference sequence). This CDR3 has 15 residues. V gave up 7 bases and J gave up 0 bases, with 12 bases separating them. The CDR3 here is CASTPSTANTGELFF. The CDR3 DNA is TGTGCCAGCACCCCAAGCACAGCGAACACCGGGGAGCTGTTTTTT. The full variable domain, rest sourced from reference TRBV7-9 and TRBJ2-2, is DTGVSQNPRHKITKRGQNVTFRCDPISEHNRLYWYRQTLGQGPEFLTYFQNEAQLEKSRLLSDRFSAERPKGSFSTLEIQRTEQGDSAMYLCASTPSTANTGELFFGEGSRLTVL.

Regarding this clone: Other DNA sequences in the sample encode the same CDR3. The chain is built from TRBV7-9 and TRBJ1-1; possible D gene TRBD1, 5 bases. Trimming pared 0 bases from V and 1 base from J, leaving 6 bases between. Germline V CDR1 and CDR2: SEHNR, FQNEAQ (reference sequence). This CDR3 has 14 amino acids. The CDR3 region is CASSLAQGNTEAFF. CDR3 coding DNA: TGTGCCAGCAGCTTAGCCCAGGGGAACACTGAAGCTTTCTTT.

This clone was observed a few times. This rearrangement joins TRBV6-6 to TRBJ2-1; 12 bases are shared with TRBD2. V shed 7 bases and J 6 bases; nucleotides not matched to a gene: 7. The CDR3 is made up of 15 amino acids. CDR1 is MNHNY, CDR2 SVGAGI, per germline (reference sequence). The CDR3 loop is CASTQTTSGGNEQFF. The CDR3 coding sequence is TGTGCCAGCACCCAGACGACTAGCGGGGGCAATGAGCAGTTCTTC.

The chain has TRBV6-5 and TRBJ1-4; TRBD1 matches 8 bases. The germline V gene has CDR1 MNHEY and CDR2 SVGAGI. CDR3 length: 15 residues. Trimming removed 5 bases from V and 6 bases from J; junction bases left unmatched: 8. The chain's CDR3 is CASSQQGAGDEKLFF. CDR3 coding DNA: TGTGCCAGCAGTCAGCAGGGGGCAGGGGATGAAAAACTGTTTTTT.

The chain links TRBV30 to TRBJ2-2, with a tentative D call TRBD2 (7 bases). The CDR3 length is 15 residues. CDR1 and CDR2 (germline): GTSNPN, SVGIG (reference sequence). With 0 bases removed from V and 6 bases from J, the gap between germline ends came to 14 bases. CDR3 nucleotide sequence: TGTGCCTGGAGTGTATCGGGGGGCAGGTCCGGGGAGCTGTTTTTT. This sequence encodes CAWSVSGGRSGELFF. Looking up the rest from reference TRBV30 and TRBJ2-2 gives the full variable domain: SQTIHQWPATLVQPVGSPLSLECTVEGTSNPNLYWYRQAAGRGLQLLFYSVGIGQISSEVPQNLSASRPQDRQFILSSKKLLLSDSGFYLCAWSVSGGRSGELFFGEGSRLTVL.